This TCR beta chain was captured in a study of T cell responses to AZD1222 COVID-19 vaccine. Whole-study results and caveats: Seropositive AZD1222 recipients at baseline numbered only 6 or 7.

The method was immunoSEQ multiplex PCR; TCRdb's version includes in-frame clones alone and lacks a portion of them. The sample lists some 200,000 clones; roughly nine tenths were seen once. The CDR3 consists of 15 residues. Trimming removed 1 base from V and 2 bases from J; junction bases left unmatched: 1. Germline values: CDR1 KGHSH, CDR2 LQKENI. As for this clone: Its antigen is not known.

This chain links TRBV18 with TRBJ2-7; 11 bases fit TRBD2. The sample consisted of peripheral blood, taken 28 days after the second dose of the MenACWY control vaccine. The receptor was derived from an adult who received the MenACWY meningococcal vaccine as a control. As DNA, the CDR3 is TGTGCCAGCTCACCACTAGCGGGAGGGCCCTACGAGCAGTACTTC. Its translation is CASSPLAGGPYEQYF.